The clone carrying this TCR beta chain was seen a handful of times. The antigen remains undetermined. V was cut by 5 bases and J by 1 base, with 11 bases left in between. The CDR3 has 15 residues. CDR1 and CDR2 from the germline V gene are SEHNR and FQNEAQ (reference sequence). The sample originates from a study of T-cell reconstitution after alpha-beta-depleted transplantation in children. During its preparation, the TCRbeta library received unique molecular identifiers. Each CDR3 protein is one row after TCRdb ran MiXCR on the PCR reads. The data hold around 200,000 distinct CDR3 sequences, with under 20% observed a single time. Whole-study results and caveats: Several patients had high TCRbeta diversity at day 60; it came from surviving recipient T cells and thymic progenitors. Expanded clones from the graft, numbering several hundred, reportedly supplied alpha-beta T cells about two months after transplant. Newly made T cells mostly supplied T-cell counts and diversity one year after transplant.

The V and J genes are TRBV7-9 and TRBJ2-2; the D gene is possibly TRBD2 (5 bases). The sample was PBMCs, mostly from graft donor cells, taken 360 days after TCRalphabeta/CD19-depleted stem cell transplant. The clonotype originates from a male patient aged 2-9 years who had a stem cell transplant for acute lymphoblastic leukemia, so the T cells may come from the graft donor. The CDR3 reads CASSDYTRNTGELFF. The CDR3 bases are TGTGCCAGCAGCGACTATACACGGAACACCGGGGAGCTGTTTTTT.